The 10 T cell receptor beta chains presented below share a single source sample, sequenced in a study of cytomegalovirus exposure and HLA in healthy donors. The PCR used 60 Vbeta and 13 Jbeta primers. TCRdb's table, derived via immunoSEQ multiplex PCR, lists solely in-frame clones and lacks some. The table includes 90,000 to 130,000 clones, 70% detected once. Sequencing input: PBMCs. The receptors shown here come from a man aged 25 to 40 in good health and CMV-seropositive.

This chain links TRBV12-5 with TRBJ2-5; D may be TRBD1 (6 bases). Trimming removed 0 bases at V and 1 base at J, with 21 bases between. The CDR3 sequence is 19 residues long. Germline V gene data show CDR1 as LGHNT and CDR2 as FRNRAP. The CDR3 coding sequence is TGTGCTAGTGGTTTGGTACTTAAAGGGGGACCGACTCTCCAAGAGACCCAGTACTTC. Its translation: CASGLVLKGGPTLQETQYF.

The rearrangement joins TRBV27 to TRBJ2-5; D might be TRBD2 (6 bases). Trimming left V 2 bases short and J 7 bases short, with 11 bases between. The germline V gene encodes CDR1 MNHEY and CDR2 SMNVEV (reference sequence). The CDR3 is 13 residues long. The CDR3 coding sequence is TGTGCCAGCAGTTTAACGGGACTGGGGACCCAGTACTTC. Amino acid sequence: CASSLTGLGTQYF.

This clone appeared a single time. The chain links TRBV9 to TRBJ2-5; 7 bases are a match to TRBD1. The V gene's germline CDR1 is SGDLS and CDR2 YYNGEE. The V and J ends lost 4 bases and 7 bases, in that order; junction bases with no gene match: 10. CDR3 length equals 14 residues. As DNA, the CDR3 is TGTGCCAGCAGCCCGGGGACAGCCTTAGGGACCCAGTACTTC. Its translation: CASSPGTALGTQYF.

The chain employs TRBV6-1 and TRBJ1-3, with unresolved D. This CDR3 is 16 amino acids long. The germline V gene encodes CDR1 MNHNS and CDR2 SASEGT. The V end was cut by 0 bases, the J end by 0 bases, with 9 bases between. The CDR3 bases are TGTGCCAGCAGTGAAGCGGCGGCGGGCTCTGGAAACACCATATATTTT. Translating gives CASSEAAAGSGNTIYF.

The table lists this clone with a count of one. The DNA for the CDR3 is TGCGCCAGCAGCTTGGAGTGGGGGCGTAACACTGAAGCTTTCTTT. It codes for CASSLEWGRNTEAFF. The chain combines TRBV5-1 with TRBJ1-1, with D tentatively TRBD1 (6 bases). CDR3 length: 15 residues. V lost 0 bases and J 2 bases, leaving 11 bases between the germline ends. CDR1 and CDR2 (germline): SGHRS, YFSETQ.

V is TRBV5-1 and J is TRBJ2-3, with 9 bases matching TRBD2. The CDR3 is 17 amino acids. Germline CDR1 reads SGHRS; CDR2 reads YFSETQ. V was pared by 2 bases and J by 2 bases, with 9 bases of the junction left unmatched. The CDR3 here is CASSFGSTSGITDTQYF. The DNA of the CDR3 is TGCGCCAGCAGCTTCGGCTCGACTAGCGGCATCACAGATACGCAGTATTTT.

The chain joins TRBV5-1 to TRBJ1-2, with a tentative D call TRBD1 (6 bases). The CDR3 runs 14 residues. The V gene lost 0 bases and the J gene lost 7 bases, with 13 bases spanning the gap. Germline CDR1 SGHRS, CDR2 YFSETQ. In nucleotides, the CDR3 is TGCGCCAGCAGCTTGGAAGGGACAAGCAGTGGCTACACCTTC. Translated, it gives CASSLEGTSSGYTF.

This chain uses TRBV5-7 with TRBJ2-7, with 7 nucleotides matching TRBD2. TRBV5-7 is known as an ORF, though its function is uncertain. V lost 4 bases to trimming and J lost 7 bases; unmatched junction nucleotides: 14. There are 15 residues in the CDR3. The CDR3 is CASSGRGSGLGEQYF. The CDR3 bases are TGTGCCAGCAGCGGGAGGGGTTCAGGGCTGGGTGAGCAGTACTTC.

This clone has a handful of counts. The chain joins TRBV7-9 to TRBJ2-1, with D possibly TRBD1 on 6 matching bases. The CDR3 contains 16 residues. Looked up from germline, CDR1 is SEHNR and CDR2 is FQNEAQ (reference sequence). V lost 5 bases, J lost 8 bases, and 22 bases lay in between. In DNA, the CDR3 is TGTGCCAGCAGCCCCCCTACCGGGACAAGCGGTTATGAGCAGTTCTTC. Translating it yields CASSPPTGTSGYEQFF.

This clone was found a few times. The CDR3 region is CASSFGGRAEAFF. For the CDR3, the DNA is TGTGCCAGCAGTTTTGGGGGCAGGGCTGAAGCTTTCTTT. V is TRBV28 and J is TRBJ1-1; weak D call: TRBD1 (6 bases). CDR1 and CDR2 from the germline V gene are MDHEN and SYDVKM. V was trimmed by 3 bases and J by 6 bases, leaving 11 bases between them. CDR3 length: 13 amino acids.